This T cell receptor (beta chain) emerged from a study of CD8+ T cells in alopecia areata. In the study overall: Treated patients swallowed 5 to 10 mg of oral tofacitinib twice daily. Study results and caveats: Any link of baseline CD8+ expansion to response, resting on one nonresponder, remains uncertain. Especially in alopecia totalis/universalis, lesional scalp showed greater clonality than normal scalp did.

As the sequencing template, cDNA was produced by extracting RNA and reverse transcribing it. Generated by immunoSEQ multiplex PCR, the TCRdb table keeps only in-frame clones and is missing some. The sample has fewer than 150,000 clones, 80% to 90% seen once. For this clone: Its antigen is still unknown.

Germline trimming cut 1 base from V and 3 bases from J; bases unmatched to any gene: 10. The CDR3 is 17 amino acids. CDR1 and CDR2 from the germline V gene are SEHNR and FQNEAQ (reference sequence). Noted treatment: oral pan-JAK inhibitor, 5-10 mg twice daily. Peripheral blood and lesional scalp punch biopsies were taken from alopecia areata patients. This TCR was recovered from a human donor with alopecia areata. This chain uses TRBV7-9 with TRBJ2-7; 9 bases are a match to TRBD1. The specimen was CD8+ T cells sorted from blood, collected at week 4, from a patient treated with tofacitinib. The CDR3: CASSLGDRVPPIYEQYF. DNA of the CDR3: TGTGCCAGCAGCTTAGGGGACAGGGTCCCACCCATCTACGAGCAGTACTTC. The full variable domain, with the rest looked up from reference TRBV7-9 and TRBJ2-7, is DTGVSQNPRHKITKRGQNVTFRCDPISEHNRLYWYRQTLGQGPEFLTYFQNEAQLEKSRLLSDRFSAERPKGSFSTLEIQRTEQGDSAMYLCASSLGDRVPPIYEQYFGPGTRLTVT.